The 10 T cell receptor beta chains below come from one sample, sequenced in a study of blood T cell repertoires in COVID-19. TCRdb keeps only in-frame clones here, not all; method: immunoSEQ multiplex PCR. Of about 270,000 clones in the sample, 75% to 90% were seen once. The sequenced sample consisted of peripheral blood. The receptor source for this set is a human donor in a cohort sampled during active COVID-19.

V usage is TRBV5-4 and J usage is TRBJ1-1; TRBD1 aligns across 7 bases. The length of the CDR3 is 15 residues. From germline, CDR1 is SGHNT and CDR2 YYREEE (reference sequence). V was pared by 4 bases and J by 5 bases, with 11 bases of the junction left unmatched. The CDR3 nucleotides read TGTGCCAGCAGCCTCCCCACAGGGGTGTATACTGAAGCTTTCTTT. It specifies CASSLPTGVYTEAFF.

The chain couples TRBV7-9 to TRBJ2-6; possibly TRBD1 for D (5 bases). Looked up from germline, CDR1 is SEHNR and CDR2 is FQNEAQ (reference sequence). With 1 base removed from V and 7 bases from J, the gap between germline ends came to 14 bases. This CDR3 has 16 amino acids. CDR3 residues: CASSLEAGINANVLTF. DNA for the CDR3: TGTGCCAGCAGCTTAGAGGCAGGGATAAATGCCAACGTCCTGACTTTC.

This clone was seen a handful of times. The chain links TRBV28 to TRBJ1-6; D unclear. V was trimmed by 6 bases and J by 4 bases, leaving 19 bases between them. Germline V CDR1 and CDR2: MDHEN, SYDVKM. This CDR3 is 17 amino acids long. CDR3: CASSSGIPKRYNSPLHF. CDR3 DNA sequence: TGTGCCAGCAGCTCCGGGATCCCGAAGCGGTATAATTCACCCCTCCACTTT.

The chain has TRBV6-5 and TRBJ2-3, with D tentatively TRBD2 (6 bases). Germline loops: CDR1 MNHEY, CDR2 SVGAGI. V lost 0 bases to trimming and J lost 1 base, with 11 bases between them. The CDR3 runs 16 residues. DNA for the CDR3: TGTGCCAGCAGTTACTCGACCGGGGGTGGCACAGATACGCAGTATTTT. As protein: CASSYSTGGGTDTQYF.

This clone has a handful of counts. Other nucleotide sequences from this sample produce the same CDR3. This rearrangement joins TRBV6-6 to TRBJ2-5, with D possibly TRBD2 on 6 matching bases. CDR3 size: 13 residues. V gave up 2 bases and J gave up 5 bases, with 9 bases separating them. Germline V gives CDR1 MNHNY, CDR2 SVGAGI (reference sequence). CDR3 region: CASSYGGGETQYF. CDR3 bases: TGTGCCAGCAGTTACGGGGGAGGCGAGACCCAGTACTTC.

The chain uses TRBV27 and TRBJ1-6; TRBD1 aligns across 8 bases. CDR1 MNHEY and CDR2 SMNVEV come from the germline V gene (reference sequence). The trim removed 5 bases at V and 6 bases at J, leaving 6 bases unmatched. This CDR3 spans 15 amino acids. CDR3 sequence reads: CASSIMGQANSPLHF. The CDR3 coding sequence is TGTGCCAGCAGTATTATGGGACAGGCTAATTCACCCCTCCACTTT.

The chain links TRBV6-6 to TRBJ2-7, with 9 nucleotides matching TRBD1. This CDR3 region has 13 residues. After removal of 8 bases from V and 2 bases from J, the junction contained 4 bases not matched to a gene. CDR1 is MNHNY, CDR2 SVGAGI, per germline (reference sequence). CDR3 DNA: TGTGCCAGCTTCAGGGACAGGGCCTACGAGCAGTACTTC. Amino acid sequence: CASFRDRAYEQYF.

The rearrangement uses TRBV6-6 and TRBJ2-1; TRBD2 matches at 8 bases. J lost 3 bases, V lost 5 bases, and 6 bases had no gene match. CDR3 length: 15 residues. In germline, CDR1 is MNHNY, CDR2 SVGAGI (reference sequence). The CDR3 loop is CASSRSGSSYNEQFF. The CDR3 DNA is TGTGCCAGCAGTAGAAGCGGGAGCAGCTACAATGAGCAGTTCTTC.

The CDR3 reads CASSQAQATGELFF. In DNA form, the CDR3 reads TGTGCCAGCAGCCAAGCTCAGGCCACCGGGGAGCTGTTTTTT. The chain combines TRBV3-1 (or the pseudogene TRBV3-2) with TRBJ2-2; D is ambiguous. V was clipped by 1 base and J by 4 bases, with 7 bases between them. The germline CDR1 and CDR2 sequences are LGHDT and YNNKEL (reference sequence). This CDR3 has 14 residues.

The CDR3 is CASSTHHTGQRIQYF. CDR3 nucleotides: TGTGCCAGCAGCACCCACCATACAGGGCAACGCATTCAGTACTTC. The V gene is TRBV7-9, the J gene TRBJ2-4, with TRBD1 as a possible D gene (6 bases). CDR1 and CDR2 from the germline V gene are SEHNR and FQNEAQ (reference sequence). This CDR3 spans 15 amino acids. The V and J ends lost 5 bases and 9 bases respectively, with 20 bases between them.